This entry is about one TCR beta chain. Trimming pared 5 bases from V and 3 bases from J, leaving 5 bases between. The CDR3 sequence is 11 residues long. Germline CDR1 and CDR2: MNHNY and SVGAGI (reference sequence). The data were taken from a study of cytomegalovirus exposure and HLA in healthy donors. Primers: 60 Vbeta forward and 13 Jbeta reverse. Measured with immunoSEQ multiplex PCR; TCRdb has only the in-frame clones, and not every one. The sample records fewer than 180,000 clones, about three fifths being singletons. The gene calls are TRBV6-6 and TRBJ2-7; D is undetermined. The receptor comes from a woman aged 55-70 years in good health and CMV-seropositive. The specimen was PBMCs. The CDR3 here is CASSVNYEQYF. The CDR3 DNA sequence: TGTGCCAGCAGTGTTAACTACGAGCAGTACTTC.